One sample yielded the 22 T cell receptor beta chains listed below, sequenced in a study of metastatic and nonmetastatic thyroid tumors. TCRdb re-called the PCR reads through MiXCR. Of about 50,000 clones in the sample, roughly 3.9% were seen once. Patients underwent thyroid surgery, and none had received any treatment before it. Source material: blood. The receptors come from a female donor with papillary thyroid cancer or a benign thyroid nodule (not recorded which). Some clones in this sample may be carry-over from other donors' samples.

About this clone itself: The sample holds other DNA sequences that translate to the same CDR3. The CDR3 DNA sequence: TGTGCCAGCTCACCACCGGCGGGAGCCTACAATGAGCAGTTCTTC. This codes for CASSPPAGAYNEQFF. The J gene is TRBJ2-1, the V gene TRBV18; 7 nucleotides agree with TRBD2. The V gene's germline CDR1 is KGHSH and CDR2 LQKENI. The CDR3 sequence is 15 residues long. V shed 0 bases, J shed 2 bases, and the junction held 1 base outside the gene matches.

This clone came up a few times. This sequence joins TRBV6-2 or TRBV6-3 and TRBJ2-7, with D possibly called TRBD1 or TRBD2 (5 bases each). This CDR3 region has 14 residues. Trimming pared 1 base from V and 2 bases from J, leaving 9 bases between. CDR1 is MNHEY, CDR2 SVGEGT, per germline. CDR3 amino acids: CASSYYGAPYEQYF. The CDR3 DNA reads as TGTGCCAGCAGTTACTACGGGGCCCCCTACGAGCAGTACTTC.

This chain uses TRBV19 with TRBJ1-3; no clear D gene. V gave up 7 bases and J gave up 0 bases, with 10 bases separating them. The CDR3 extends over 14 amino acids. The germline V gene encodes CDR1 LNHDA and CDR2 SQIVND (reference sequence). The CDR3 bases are TGTGCCAGTACCGTTGGGCCCTCTGGAAACACCATATATTTT. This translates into CASTVGPSGNTIYF.

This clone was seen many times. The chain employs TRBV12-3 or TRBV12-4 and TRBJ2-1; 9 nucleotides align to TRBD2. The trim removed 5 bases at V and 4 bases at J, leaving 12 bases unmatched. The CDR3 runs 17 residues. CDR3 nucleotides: TGTGCCAGCAGTCTCCGGATTACTAGCGGGCTTTACAATGAGCAGTTCTTC. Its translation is CASSLRITSGLYNEQFF.

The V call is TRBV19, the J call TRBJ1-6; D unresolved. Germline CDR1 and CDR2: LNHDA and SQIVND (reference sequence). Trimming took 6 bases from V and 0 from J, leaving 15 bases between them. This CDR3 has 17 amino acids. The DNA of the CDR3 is TGTGCCAGTAGCAAAGACGGCCCGAGCTCCTATAATTCACCCCTCCACTTT. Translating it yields CASSKDGPSSYNSPLHF.

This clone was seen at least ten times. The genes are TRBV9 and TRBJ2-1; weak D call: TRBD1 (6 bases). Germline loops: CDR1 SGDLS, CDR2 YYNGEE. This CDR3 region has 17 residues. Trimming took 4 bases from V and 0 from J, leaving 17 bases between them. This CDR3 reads CASSTFGGGPSYNEQFF. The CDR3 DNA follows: TGTGCCAGCAGCACATTTGGGGGCGGCCCCTCCTACAATGAGCAGTTCTTC.

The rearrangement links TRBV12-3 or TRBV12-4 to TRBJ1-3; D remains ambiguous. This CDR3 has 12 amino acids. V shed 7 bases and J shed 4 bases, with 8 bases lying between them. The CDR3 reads CASTRAGNTIYF. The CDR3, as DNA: TGTGCCAGCACCCGAGCGGGAAACACCATATATTTT.

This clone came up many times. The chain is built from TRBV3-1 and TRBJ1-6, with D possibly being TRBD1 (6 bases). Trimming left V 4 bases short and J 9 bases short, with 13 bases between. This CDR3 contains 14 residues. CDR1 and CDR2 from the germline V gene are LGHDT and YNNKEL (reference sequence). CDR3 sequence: CASSPDRRGSPLHF. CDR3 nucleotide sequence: TGTGCCAGCAGCCCCGACAGGCGGGGTTCACCCCTCCACTTT.

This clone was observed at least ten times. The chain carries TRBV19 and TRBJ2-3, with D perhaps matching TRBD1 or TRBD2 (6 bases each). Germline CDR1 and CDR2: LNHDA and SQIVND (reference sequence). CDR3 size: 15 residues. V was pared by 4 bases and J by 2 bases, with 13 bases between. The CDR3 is CASSNQWGATDTQYF. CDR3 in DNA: TGTGCCAGTAGTAATCAGTGGGGGGCCACAGATACGCAGTATTTT. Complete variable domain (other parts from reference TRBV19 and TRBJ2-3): DGGITQSPKYLFRKEGQNVTLSCEQNLNHDAMYWYRQDPGQGLRLIYYSQIVNDFQKGDIAEGYSVSREKKESFPLTVTSAQKNPTAFYLCASSNQWGATDTQYFGPGTRLTVL.

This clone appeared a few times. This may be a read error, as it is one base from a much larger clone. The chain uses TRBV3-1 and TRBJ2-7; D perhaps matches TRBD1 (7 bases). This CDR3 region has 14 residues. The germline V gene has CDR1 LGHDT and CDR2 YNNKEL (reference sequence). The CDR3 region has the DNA TGTGCCATCAGCCGGGGGTCGGGACAGTACGAGCAGTACTTC. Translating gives CAISRGSGQYEQYF.

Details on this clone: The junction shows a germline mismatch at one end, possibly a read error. The DNA for the CDR3 is TGTGCCAGCAATTACGCGGGGGGTTCGGAGGGAACAGATACGCAGTATTTT. As protein: CASNYAGGSEGTDTQYF. The chain recombines TRBV6-2 or TRBV6-3 with TRBJ2-3, with TRBD2 matching 8 bases. The CDR3 extends over 17 amino acids. The germline V gene has CDR1 MNHEY and CDR2 SVGEGT.

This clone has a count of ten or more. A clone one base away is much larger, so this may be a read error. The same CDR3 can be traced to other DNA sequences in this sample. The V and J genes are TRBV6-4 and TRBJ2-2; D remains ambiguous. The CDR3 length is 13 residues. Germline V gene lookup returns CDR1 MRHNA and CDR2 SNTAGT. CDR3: CASSDENTGELFF. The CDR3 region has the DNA TGCGCCAGCAGTGACGAGAACACCGGGGAGCTGTTTTTT.

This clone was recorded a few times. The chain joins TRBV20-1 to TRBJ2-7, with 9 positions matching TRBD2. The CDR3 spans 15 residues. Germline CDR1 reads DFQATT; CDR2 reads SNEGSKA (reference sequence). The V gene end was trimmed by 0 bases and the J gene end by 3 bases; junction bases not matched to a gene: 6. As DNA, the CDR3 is TGCAGTGCTAGAGAGAGCGGGGGGACCGACTACGAGCAGTACGTC. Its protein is CSARESGGTDYEQYV.

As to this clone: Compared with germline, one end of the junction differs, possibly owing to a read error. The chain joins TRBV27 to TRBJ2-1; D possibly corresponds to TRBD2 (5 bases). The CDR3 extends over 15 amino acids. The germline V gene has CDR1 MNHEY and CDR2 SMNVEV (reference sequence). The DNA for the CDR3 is TGTGCAAGCAGTTTAGTGGGGAGCTCCTACAATGAGCAGTTATTC. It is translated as CASSLVGSSYNEQLF.

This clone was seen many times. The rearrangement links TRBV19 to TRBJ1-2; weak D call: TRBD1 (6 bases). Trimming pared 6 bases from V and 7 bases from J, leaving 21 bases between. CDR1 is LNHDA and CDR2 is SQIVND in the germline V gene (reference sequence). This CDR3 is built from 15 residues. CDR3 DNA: TGTGCCAGTAGCGTAAATGACAGGATTTCAAGTGGCTACACCTTC. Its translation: CASSVNDRISSGYTF.

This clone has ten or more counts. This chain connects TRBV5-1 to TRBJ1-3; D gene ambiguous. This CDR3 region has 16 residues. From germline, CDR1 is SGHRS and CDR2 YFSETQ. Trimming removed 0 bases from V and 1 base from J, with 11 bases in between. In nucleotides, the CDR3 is TGCGCCAGCAGCTTGGGAAGGACGATATCTGGAAACACCATATATTTT. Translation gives CASSLGRTISGNTIYF. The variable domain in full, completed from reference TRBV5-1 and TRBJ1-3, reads KAGVTQTPRYLIKTRGQQVTLSCSPISGHRSVSWYQQTPGQGLQFLFEYFSETQRNKGNFPGRFSGRQFSNSRSEMNVSTLELGDSALYLCASSLGRTISGNTIYFGEGSWLTVV.

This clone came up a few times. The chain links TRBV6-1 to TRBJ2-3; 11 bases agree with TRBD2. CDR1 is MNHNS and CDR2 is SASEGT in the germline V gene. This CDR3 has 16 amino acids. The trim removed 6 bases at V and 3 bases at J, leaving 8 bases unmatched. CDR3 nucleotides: TGTGCCAGCAGCCCTACTAGCGGGAGAGGTACAGATACGCAGTATTTT. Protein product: CASSPTSGRGTDTQYF.

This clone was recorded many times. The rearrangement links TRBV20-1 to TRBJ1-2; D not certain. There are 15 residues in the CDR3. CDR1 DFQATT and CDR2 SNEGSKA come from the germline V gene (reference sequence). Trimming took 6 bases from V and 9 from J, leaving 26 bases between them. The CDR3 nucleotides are TGCAGTGCCCCAATAGGGAGCACGGTCAAGGGAAGCTACACCTTC. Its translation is CSAPIGSTVKGSYTF.

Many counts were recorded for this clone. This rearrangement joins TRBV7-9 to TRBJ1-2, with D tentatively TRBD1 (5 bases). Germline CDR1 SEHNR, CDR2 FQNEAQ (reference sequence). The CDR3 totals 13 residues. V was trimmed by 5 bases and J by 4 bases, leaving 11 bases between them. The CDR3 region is CASSMGTGYGYTF. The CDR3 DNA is TGTGCCAGCAGCATGGGGACGGGCTATGGCTACACCTTC.

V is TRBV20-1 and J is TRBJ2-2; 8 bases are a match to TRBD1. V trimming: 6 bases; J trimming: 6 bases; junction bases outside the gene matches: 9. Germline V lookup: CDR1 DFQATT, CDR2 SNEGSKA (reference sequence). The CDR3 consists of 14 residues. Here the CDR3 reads CSASDRGSPGELFF. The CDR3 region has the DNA TGCAGTGCGAGCGACAGGGGTAGCCCCGGGGAGCTGTTTTTT.

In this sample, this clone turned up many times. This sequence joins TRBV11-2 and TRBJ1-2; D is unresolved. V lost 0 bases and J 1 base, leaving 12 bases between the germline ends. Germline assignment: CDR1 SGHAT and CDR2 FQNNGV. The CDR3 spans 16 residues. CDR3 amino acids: CASSLDLRANNYGYTF. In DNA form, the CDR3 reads TGTGCCAGCAGCTTAGATCTGAGGGCTAATAACTATGGCTACACCTTC.

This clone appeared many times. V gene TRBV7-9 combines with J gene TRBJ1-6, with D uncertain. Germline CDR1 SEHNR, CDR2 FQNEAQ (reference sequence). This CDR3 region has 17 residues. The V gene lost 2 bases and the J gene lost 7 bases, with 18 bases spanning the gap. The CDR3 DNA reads TGTGCCAGCAGCTTAACGTCCGGAGAGGTTCTAAATTCACCCCTCCACTTT. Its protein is CASSLTSGEVLNSPLHF. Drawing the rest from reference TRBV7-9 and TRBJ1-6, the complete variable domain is DTGVSQNPRHKITKRGQNVTFRCDPISEHNRLYWYRQTLGQGPEFLTYFQNEAQLEKSRLLSDRFSAERPKGSFSTLEIQRTEQGDSAMYLCASSLTSGEVLNSPLHFGNGTRLTVT.